The clone carrying this T cell receptor beta chain was seen repeatedly, ten times or more. The antigen is unknown. Each CDR3 protein is one row after TCRdb ran MiXCR on the RT-PCR reads. Of approximately 570,000 distinct CDR3 sequences listed, 6% to 9% are singletons. This record comes from a study of response to subunit inactivated influenza vaccine. Overall study findings and caveats: It was the authors' suggestion that each seasonal influenza vaccination recruits few new T cells.

J was trimmed by 7 bases and V by 5 bases; bases with no gene match: 9. CDR1 is MNHNS, CDR2 SASEGT, per germline. CDR3 length: 15 residues. Source: PBMCs from blood, taken around 25 months after vaccination. The sequence came from a man in his fifties or sixties who received an inactivated influenza vaccine. This chain links TRBV6-1 with TRBJ2-3; TRBD2 aligns across 10 bases. The CDR3 protein is CASSRKTSGINTQYF. The CDR3, as DNA: TGTGCCAGCAGTCGAAAAACTAGCGGGATCAATACGCAGTATTTT.